The 25 T cell receptor beta chains reported below all come from one sample, sequenced in a study of T cell changes during pregnancy in multiple sclerosis. Sequencing used immunoSEQ multiplex PCR; TCRdb keeps in-frame clones, though not all of them. The sample has around 50,000 clones; 92% are singletons. This sample comprised CD4+ T cells from peripheral blood mononuclear cells, obtained after pregnancy. The receptors originated from a female donor in good health, enrolled as a control in a pregnancy study.

The sample holds one count of this clone. This chain connects TRBV27 to TRBJ1-6; D remains ambiguous. The CDR3 has 15 amino acids. The germline V gene has CDR1 MNHEY and CDR2 SMNVEV (reference sequence). The V end lost 7 bases, the J end lost 5 bases, and 15 bases lay between the germline ends. The chain's CDR3 is CASTPRRQDNSPLHF. The CDR3 nucleotides are TGTGCCAGCACCCCACGTCGGCAGGATAATTCACCCCTCCACTTT.

This chain joins TRBV5-1 and TRBJ1-5, with D possibly TRBD1 on 5 matching bases. Trimming shortened V by 5 bases and J by 4 bases, and 10 bases separated the two germline ends. The CDR3 contains 13 residues. CDR1 is SGHRS and CDR2 is YFSETQ in the germline V gene. CDR3 in DNA: TGCGCCAGCAGTAGGGACTCTAATCAGCCCCAGCATTTT. This encodes CASSRDSNQPQHF.

The chain's CDR3 is CASNQTLDNEQFF. The CDR3 DNA follows: TGCGCCAGCAACCAGACACTGGACAATGAGCAGTTCTTC. The rearrangement joins TRBV4-3 to TRBJ2-1; no reliable D call. The CDR3 has 13 residues. Germline-derived CDR1 and CDR2 are LGHNA and YSLEER. The germline V and J ends were trimmed by 7 bases and 5 bases, with 12 bases remaining between them.

The CDR3 loop is CASRTGSGANVLTF. The CDR3 DNA follows: TGTGCCAGTAGGACAGGCTCTGGGGCCAACGTCCTGACTTTC. The chain couples TRBV19 to TRBJ2-6; possibly TRBD1 for D (6 bases). The CDR3 contains 14 residues. Germline-derived CDR1 and CDR2 are LNHDA and SQIVND (reference sequence). The V gene lost 6 bases and the J gene lost 0 bases, with 6 bases spanning the gap.

The chain has TRBV29-1 and TRBJ1-1; 10 positions agree with TRBD1. The trim removed 3 bases at V and 3 bases at J, leaving 4 bases unmatched. This CDR3 is 14 amino acids long. Germline CDR1 and CDR2: SQVTM and ANQGSEA. The CDR3, as DNA: TGCAGCGTTGACGGACAGGGGGTAGACACTGAAGCTTTCTTT. This encodes CSVDGQGVDTEAFF.

A single count supports this clone. V gene TRBV6-5 combines with J gene TRBJ1-5; the D is unclear. The V end was cut by 5 bases, the J end by 2 bases, with 13 bases between. Per the germline V gene, CDR1 is MNHEY and CDR2 is SVGAGI. The CDR3 is 15 residues long. In nucleotides, the CDR3 is TGTGCCAGCAGTCCACGGGGAAGAGGCAATCAGCCCCAGCATTTT. Amino acids: CASSPRGRGNQPQHF.

The chain uses TRBV11-2 and TRBJ2-1; 8 bases match TRBD1. This CDR3 has 16 amino acids. CDR1 SGHAT and CDR2 FQNNGV come from the germline V gene. The V gene end was trimmed by 5 bases and the J gene end by 6 bases; junction bases not matched to a gene: 12. The CDR3 bases are TGTGCCAGCAGCCTCCTCCCGGGACAGGCGGTCAATGAGCAGTTCTTC. It yields the protein CASSLLPGQAVNEQFF.

The chain combines TRBV2 with TRBJ2-6; D not resolved. Germline CDR1 SNHLY, CDR2 FYNNEI. The CDR3 spans 15 residues. V lost 7 bases to trimming and J lost 2 bases, with 12 bases between them. CDR3 loop: CASTPNSAGANVLTF. The DNA of the CDR3 is TGTGCCAGCACCCCGAACTCCGCTGGGGCCAACGTCCTGACTTTC.

The chain is built from TRBV7-2 and TRBJ2-4; D unresolved. In germline, CDR1 is SGHTA, CDR2 FQGNSA. The CDR3 has 15 residues. The V gene lost 4 bases and the J gene lost 6 bases, with 16 bases spanning the gap. The CDR3 bases are TGTGCCAGCAGCTCACCCGACTTGGCGCGAAACATTCAGTACTTC. It codes for CASSSPDLARNIQYF.

The chain uses TRBV30 and TRBJ1-6; D not certain. Germline V CDR1 and CDR2: GTSNPN, SVGIG (reference sequence). Deletions cut 4 bases from V and 0 bases from J, with 10 bases between. This CDR3 has 15 amino acids. This chain's CDR3 is CAWTPGSSYNSPLHF. In nucleotides, the CDR3 is TGTGCCTGGACCCCCGGGAGCTCCTATAATTCACCCCTCCACTTT.

This chain uses TRBV11-1 with TRBJ2-1, with 8 bases fitting TRBD2. This CDR3 is 13 amino acids long. V gave up 6 bases and J gave up 9 bases; unmatched junction bases: 7. The germline V gene has CDR1 SGHAT and CDR2 FQDESV (reference sequence). Here the CDR3 reads CASSPRGGAEQFF. The CDR3, as DNA: TGTGCCAGCAGTCCCCGGGGGGGCGCTGAGCAGTTCTTC.

This sequence joins TRBV6-6 and TRBJ1-3; D remains ambiguous. CDR3 length: 15 amino acids. Germline V gene lookup returns CDR1 MNHNY and CDR2 SVGAGI (reference sequence). The V and J ends lost 6 bases and 1 base respectively, with 13 bases between them. The CDR3, as DNA: TGTGCCAGCAGCATTAGCGGGAGTTCTGGAAACACCATATATTTT. The encoded protein is CASSISGSSGNTIYF.

The CDR3 coding sequence is TGTGCCAGCAGCTCAAGGCAGGGATGGAATTCACCCCTCCACTTT. This encodes CASSSRQGWNSPLHF. The chain employs TRBV7-2 and TRBJ1-6, with D perhaps TRBD1 (5 bases). CDR1 and CDR2 (germline): SGHTA, FQGNSA. V lost 4 bases and J 7 bases, leaving 14 bases between the germline ends. The CDR3 contains 15 residues.

CDR3 sequence reads: CASSLASGVTGELFF. DNA of the CDR3: TGCGCCAGCAGCTTGGCTAGCGGGGTCACCGGGGAGCTGTTTTTT. V is TRBV5-1 and J is TRBJ2-2, with TRBD2 matching 9 bases. The CDR3 is made up of 15 amino acids. Germline V CDR1 and CDR2: SGHRS, YFSETQ. The V gene end was trimmed by 0 bases and the J gene end by 4 bases; junction bases not matched to a gene: 1.

This clone has just one count. The chain employs TRBV6-1 and TRBJ2-5; TRBD2 agrees at 16 bases. Germline CDR1 and CDR2: MNHNS and SASEGT. CDR3 size: 18 residues. The trim removed 3 bases at V and 4 bases at J, leaving 8 bases unmatched. CDR3 region: CASSDRPGTSGGAETQYF. CDR3 in DNA: TGTGCCAGCAGTGATCGGCCTGGGACTAGCGGGGGGGCAGAGACCCAGTACTTC.

This clone was counted once. The CDR3 nucleotides read TGTGCCAGCAGCTCGACTAGCGGGGGGCCCACAGATACGCAGTATTTT. Translation gives CASSSTSGGPTDTQYF. The chain uses TRBV7-2 and TRBJ2-3, with 13 positions matching TRBD2. The CDR3 covers 16 residues. The J segment lost 2 bases and the V segment lost 4 bases, leaving 3 bases of the junction unmatched. Germline assignment: CDR1 SGHTA and CDR2 FQGNSA.

The J gene is TRBJ1-1, the V gene TRBV5-1; D remains unclear. The V end lost 4 bases, the J end lost 11 bases, and 18 bases lay between the germline ends. CDR3 length: 13 residues. Germline V gives CDR1 SGHRS, CDR2 YFSETQ. The CDR3: CASSREGRSMAFF. The CDR3 DNA reads as TGCGCCAGCAGCAGGGAGGGCAGGTCGATGGCTTTCTTT.

The V call is TRBV7-8, the J call TRBJ2-7; no firm D call. Germline lookup yields CDR1 SGHVS and CDR2 FQNEAQ. Between the trimmed V and J ends, which lost 1 base and 2 bases, there was a span of 6 bases. The CDR3 spans 13 residues. The CDR3 loop reads CASSLDSPYEQYF. The CDR3 coding sequence is TGTGCCAGCAGCTTAGACAGTCCCTACGAGCAGTACTTC. Using reference TRBV7-8 and TRBJ2-7 for the parts outside the CDR3, the full variable domain is GAGVSQSPRYKVAKRGQDVALRCDPISGHVSLFWYQQALGQGPEFLTYFQNEAQLDKSGLPSDRFFAERPEGSVSTLKIQRTQQEDSAVYLCASSLDSPYEQYFGPGTRLTVT.

In DNA, the CDR3 is TGTGCCAGCAGCGACAGGGCTGGCTACACCTTC. It specifies CASSDRAGYTF. The gene calls are TRBV4-2 and TRBJ1-2, with 7 bases that match TRBD1. The length of the CDR3 is 11 residues. The germline CDR1 and CDR2 sequences are LGHNA and YNFKEQ. The J segment lost 7 bases and the V segment lost 5 bases, leaving 1 base of the junction unmatched.

J is TRBJ2-7 and V is TRBV30; 9 bases are a match to TRBD1. V lost 5 bases and J lost 2; bases outside the gene matches: 7. Germline-derived CDR1 and CDR2 are GTSNPN and SVGIG (reference sequence). This CDR3 contains 14 residues. For the CDR3, the DNA is TGTGCCTGGGAAGGGACAGGGCTTCCCTACGAGCAGTACTTC. This translates into CAWEGTGLPYEQYF.

The chain joins TRBV6-6 to TRBJ1-1; 7 bases match TRBD1. V shed 5 bases, J shed 4 bases, and the junction held 7 bases outside the gene matches. CDR3 length: 14 amino acids. Germline assignment: CDR1 MNHNY and CDR2 SVGAGI (reference sequence). DNA for the CDR3: TGTGCCAGCAGTCTTGACAGGGTGTTCACTGAAGCTTTCTTT. Translating gives CASSLDRVFTEAFF.

A remark on this clone: Mismatch with germline at one junction end may stem from a read error. The CDR3 protein is CASSYSSGTGNTGELFF. In nucleotides, the CDR3 is TGTGCCAGCAGTTACTCCTCCGGGACAGGGAACACCGGGGAGCTGTTTTTT. The chain couples TRBV6-4 to TRBJ2-2; 8 nucleotides match TRBD1. The CDR3 totals 17 residues. Germline V gives CDR1 MRHNA, CDR2 SNTAGT.

The V call is TRBV5-1, the J call TRBJ1-5; TRBD1 is a possible D gene (5 bases). In germline, CDR1 is SGHRS, CDR2 YFSETQ. V was clipped by 4 bases and J by 2 bases, with 13 bases between them. The CDR3 sequence is 15 residues long. As DNA, the CDR3 is TGCGCCAGCAGCCTTGGAGGGGCAGGCAATCAGCCCCAGCATTTT. It yields the protein CASSLGGAGNQPQHF.

This chain joins TRBV28 and TRBJ2-7; 8 bases agree with TRBD1. From germline, CDR1 is MDHEN and CDR2 SYDVKM. V lost 6 bases, J lost 3 bases, and 10 bases stayed unmatched. The CDR3 loop spans 15 amino acids. CDR3 amino acids: CASSPGPRGLYEQYF. In DNA form, the CDR3 reads TGTGCCAGCAGCCCAGGACCCAGGGGGCTCTACGAGCAGTACTTC.

The rearrangement uses TRBV14 and TRBJ2-2; D uncertain. The CDR3 is made up of 13 amino acids. Trimming took 4 bases from V and 5 from J, leaving 8 bases between them. CDR1 SGHDN and CDR2 FVKESK come from the germline V gene. The CDR3 reads CASSPSVTGELFF. The CDR3 DNA reads TGTGCCAGCAGCCCCAGCGTTACCGGGGAGCTGTTTTTT.